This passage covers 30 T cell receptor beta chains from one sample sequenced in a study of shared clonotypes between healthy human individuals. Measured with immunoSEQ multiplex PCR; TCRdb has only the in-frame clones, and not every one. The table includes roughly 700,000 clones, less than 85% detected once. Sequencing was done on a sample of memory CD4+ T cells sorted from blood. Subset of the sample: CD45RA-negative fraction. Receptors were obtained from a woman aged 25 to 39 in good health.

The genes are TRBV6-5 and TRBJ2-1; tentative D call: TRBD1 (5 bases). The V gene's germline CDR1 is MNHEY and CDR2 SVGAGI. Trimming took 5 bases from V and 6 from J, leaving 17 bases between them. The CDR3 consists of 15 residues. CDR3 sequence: CASSIRARPPNEQFF. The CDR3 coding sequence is TGTGCCAGCAGTATCAGGGCCCGACCCCCCAATGAGCAGTTCTTC.

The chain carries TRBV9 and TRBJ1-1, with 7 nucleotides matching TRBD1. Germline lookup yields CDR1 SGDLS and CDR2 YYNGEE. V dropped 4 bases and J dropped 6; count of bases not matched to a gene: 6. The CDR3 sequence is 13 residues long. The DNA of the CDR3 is TGTGCCAGCAGCACACGACAGGGCTCTGAAGCTTTCTTT. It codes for CASSTRQGSEAFF.

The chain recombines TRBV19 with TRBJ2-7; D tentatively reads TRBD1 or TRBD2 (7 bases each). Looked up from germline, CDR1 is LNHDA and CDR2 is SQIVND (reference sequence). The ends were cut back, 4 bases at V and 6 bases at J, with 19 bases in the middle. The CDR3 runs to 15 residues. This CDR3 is CASSTRQGGIAEQYF. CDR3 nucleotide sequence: TGTGCCAGTAGTACTAGACAGGGAGGGATTGCCGAGCAGTACTTC.

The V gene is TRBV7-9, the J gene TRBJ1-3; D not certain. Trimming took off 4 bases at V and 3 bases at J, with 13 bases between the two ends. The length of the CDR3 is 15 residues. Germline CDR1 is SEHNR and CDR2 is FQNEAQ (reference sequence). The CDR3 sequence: CASSSPGRRGNTIYF. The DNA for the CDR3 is TGTGCCAGCAGCTCCCCGGGCCGCCGTGGAAACACCATATATTTT.

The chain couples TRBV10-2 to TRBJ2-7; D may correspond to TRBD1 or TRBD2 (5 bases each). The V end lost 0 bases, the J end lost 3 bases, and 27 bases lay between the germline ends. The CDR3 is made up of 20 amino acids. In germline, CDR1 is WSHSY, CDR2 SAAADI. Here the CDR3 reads CASSESFGTSFEGPFYEQYF. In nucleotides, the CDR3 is TGCGCCAGCAGTGAGTCGTTTGGGACCTCCTTTGAGGGGCCCTTCTACGAGCAGTACTTC.

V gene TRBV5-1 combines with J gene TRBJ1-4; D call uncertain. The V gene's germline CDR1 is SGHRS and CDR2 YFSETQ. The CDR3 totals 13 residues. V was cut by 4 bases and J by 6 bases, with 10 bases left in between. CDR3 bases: TGCGCCAGCAGCGGCGGACTATATGAAAAACTGTTTTTT. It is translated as CASSGGLYEKLFF.

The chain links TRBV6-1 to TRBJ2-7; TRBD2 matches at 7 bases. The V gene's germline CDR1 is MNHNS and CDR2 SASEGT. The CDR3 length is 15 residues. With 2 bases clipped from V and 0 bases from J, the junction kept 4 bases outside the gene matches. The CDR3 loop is CASSEKAGHSYEQYF. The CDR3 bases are TGTGCCAGCAGTGAAAAAGCGGGGCACTCCTACGAGCAGTACTTC.

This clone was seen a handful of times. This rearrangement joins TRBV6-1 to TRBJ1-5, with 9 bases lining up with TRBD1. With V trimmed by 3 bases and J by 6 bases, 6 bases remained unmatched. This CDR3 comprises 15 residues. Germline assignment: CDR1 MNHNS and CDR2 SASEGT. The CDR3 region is CASSDGTGTAQPQHF. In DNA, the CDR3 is TGTGCCAGCAGTGATGGGACAGGGACTGCTCAGCCCCAGCATTTT.

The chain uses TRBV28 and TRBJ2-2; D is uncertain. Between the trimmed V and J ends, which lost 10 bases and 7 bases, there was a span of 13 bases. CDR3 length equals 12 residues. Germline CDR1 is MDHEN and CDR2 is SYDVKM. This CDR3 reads CATYPLDGELFF. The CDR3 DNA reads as TGTGCCACGTATCCCCTGGACGGGGAGCTGTTTTTT.

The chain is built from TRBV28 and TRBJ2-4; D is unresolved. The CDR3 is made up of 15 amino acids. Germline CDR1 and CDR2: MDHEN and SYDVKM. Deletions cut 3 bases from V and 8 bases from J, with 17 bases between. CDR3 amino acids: CASSFQARPPDIQYF. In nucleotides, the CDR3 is TGTGCCAGCAGTTTTCAGGCGCGCCCGCCTGACATTCAGTACTTC.

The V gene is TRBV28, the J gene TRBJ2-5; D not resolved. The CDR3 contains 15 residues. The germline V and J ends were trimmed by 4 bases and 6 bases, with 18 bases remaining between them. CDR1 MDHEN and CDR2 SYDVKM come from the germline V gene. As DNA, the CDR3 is TGTGCCAGCAGTTCGCCAACCGCCTGGAGCAAGACCCAGTACTTC. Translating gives CASSSPTAWSKTQYF.

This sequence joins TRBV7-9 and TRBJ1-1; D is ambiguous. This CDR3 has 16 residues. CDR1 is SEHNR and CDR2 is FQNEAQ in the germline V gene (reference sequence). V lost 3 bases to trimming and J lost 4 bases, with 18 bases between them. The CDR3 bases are TGTGCCAGCAGCTTCCACACGGAGGTGATAGTCACTGAAGCTTTCTTT. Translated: CASSFHTEVIVTEAFF.

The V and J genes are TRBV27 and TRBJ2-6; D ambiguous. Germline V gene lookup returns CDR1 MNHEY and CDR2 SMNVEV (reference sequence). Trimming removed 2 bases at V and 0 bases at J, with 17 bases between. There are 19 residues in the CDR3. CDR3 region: CASSLKSGGGSSGANVLTF. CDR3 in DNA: TGTGCCAGCAGTTTAAAGTCTGGCGGCGGCAGCTCTGGGGCCAACGTCCTGACTTTC.

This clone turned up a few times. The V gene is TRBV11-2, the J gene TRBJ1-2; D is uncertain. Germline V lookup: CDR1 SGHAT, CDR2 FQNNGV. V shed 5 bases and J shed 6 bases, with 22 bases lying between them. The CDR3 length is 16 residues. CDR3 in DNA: TGTGCCAGCAGCAATCAGCTCGCCGGGTCCACGGATGGCTACACCTTC. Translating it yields CASSNQLAGSTDGYTF. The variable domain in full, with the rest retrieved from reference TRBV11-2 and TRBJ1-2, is EAGVAQSPRYKIIEKRQSVAFWCNPISGHATLYWYQQILGQGPKLLIQFQNNGVVDDSQLPKDRFSAERLKGVDSTLKIQPAKLEDSAVYLCASSNQLAGSTDGYTFGSGTRLTVV.

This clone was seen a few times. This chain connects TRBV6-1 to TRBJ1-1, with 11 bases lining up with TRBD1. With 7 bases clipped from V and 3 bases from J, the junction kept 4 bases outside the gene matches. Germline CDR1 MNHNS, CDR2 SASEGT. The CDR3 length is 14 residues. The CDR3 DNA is TGTGCCAGCACCGGGACAGGGGGTTACACTGAAGCTTTCTTT. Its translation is CASTGTGGYTEAFF.

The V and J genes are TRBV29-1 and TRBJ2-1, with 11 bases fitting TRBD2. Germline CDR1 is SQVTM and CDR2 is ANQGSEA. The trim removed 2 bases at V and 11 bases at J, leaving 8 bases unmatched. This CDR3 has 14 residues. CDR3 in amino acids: CSVESTSGSRKQFF. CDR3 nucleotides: TGCAGCGTTGAAAGCACTAGCGGGAGTAGGAAGCAGTTCTTC.

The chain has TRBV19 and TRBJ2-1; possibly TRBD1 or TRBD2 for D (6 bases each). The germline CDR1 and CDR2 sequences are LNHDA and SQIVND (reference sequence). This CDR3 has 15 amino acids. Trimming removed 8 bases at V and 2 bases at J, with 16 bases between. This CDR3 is CASSKLGGTYNEQFF. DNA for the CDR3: TGTGCCAGTTCTAAACTAGGGGGGACCTACAATGAGCAGTTCTTC. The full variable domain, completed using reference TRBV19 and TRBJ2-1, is DGGITQSPKYLFRKEGQNVTLSCEQNLNHDAMYWYRQDPGQGLRLIYYSQIVNDFQKGDIAEGYSVSREKKESFPLTVTSAQKNPTAFYLCASSKLGGTYNEQFFGPGTRLTVL.

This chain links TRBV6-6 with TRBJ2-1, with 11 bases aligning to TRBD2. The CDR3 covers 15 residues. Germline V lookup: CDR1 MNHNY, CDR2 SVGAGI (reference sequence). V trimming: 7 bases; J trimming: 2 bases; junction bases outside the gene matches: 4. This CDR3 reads CASTLAGGTYNEQFF. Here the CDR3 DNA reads TGTGCCAGCACCCTAGCGGGAGGAACCTACAATGAGCAGTTCTTC.

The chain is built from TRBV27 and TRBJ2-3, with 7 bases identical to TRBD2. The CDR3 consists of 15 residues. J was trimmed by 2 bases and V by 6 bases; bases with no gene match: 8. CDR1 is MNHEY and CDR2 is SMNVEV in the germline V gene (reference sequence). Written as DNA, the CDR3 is TGTGCCAGCAGGCCTGGGCGGGAGACCACAGATACGCAGTATTTT. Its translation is CASRPGRETTDTQYF.

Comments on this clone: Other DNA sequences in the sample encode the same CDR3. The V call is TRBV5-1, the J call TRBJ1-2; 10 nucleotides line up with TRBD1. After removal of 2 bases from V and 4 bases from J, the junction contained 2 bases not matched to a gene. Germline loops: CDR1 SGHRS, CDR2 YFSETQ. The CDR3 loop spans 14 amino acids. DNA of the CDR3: TGCGCCAGCAGCTTCGGACAGGGGGTCTATGGCTACACCTTC. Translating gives CASSFGQGVYGYTF.

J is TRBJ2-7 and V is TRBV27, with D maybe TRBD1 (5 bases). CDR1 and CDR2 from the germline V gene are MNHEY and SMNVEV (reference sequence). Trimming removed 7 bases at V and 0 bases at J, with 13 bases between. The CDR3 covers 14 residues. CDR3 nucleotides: TGTGCCAGCATGGGGTGGGGCGCCTCCTACGAGCAGTACTTC. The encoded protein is CASMGWGASYEQYF.

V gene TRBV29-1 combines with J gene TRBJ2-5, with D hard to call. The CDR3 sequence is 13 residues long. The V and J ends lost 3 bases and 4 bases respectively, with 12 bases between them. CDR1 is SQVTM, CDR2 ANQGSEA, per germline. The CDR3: CSVDQSVGETQYF. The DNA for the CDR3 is TGCAGCGTTGACCAGAGCGTTGGAGAGACCCAGTACTTC.

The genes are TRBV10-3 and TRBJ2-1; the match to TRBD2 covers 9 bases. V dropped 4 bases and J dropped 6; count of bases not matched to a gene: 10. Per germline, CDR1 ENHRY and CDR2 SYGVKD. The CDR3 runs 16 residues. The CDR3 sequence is CAISGTSERLLNEQFF. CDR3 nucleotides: TGTGCCATCAGTGGGACTAGCGAACGTCTCCTCAATGAGCAGTTCTTC.

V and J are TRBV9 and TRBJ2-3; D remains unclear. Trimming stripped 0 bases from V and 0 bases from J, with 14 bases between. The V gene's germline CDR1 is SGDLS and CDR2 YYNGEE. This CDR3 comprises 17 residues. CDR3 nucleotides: TGTGCCAGCAGCGTAGAAATAGGGCCTTCTAGCACAGATACGCAGTATTTT. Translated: CASSVEIGPSSTDTQYF. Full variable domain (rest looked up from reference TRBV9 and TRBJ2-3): DSGVTQTPKHLITATGQRVTLRCSPRSGDLSVYWYQQSLDQGLQFLIQYYNGEERAKGNILERFSAQQFPDLHSELNLSSLELGDSALYFCASSVEIGPSSTDTQYFGPGTRLTVL.

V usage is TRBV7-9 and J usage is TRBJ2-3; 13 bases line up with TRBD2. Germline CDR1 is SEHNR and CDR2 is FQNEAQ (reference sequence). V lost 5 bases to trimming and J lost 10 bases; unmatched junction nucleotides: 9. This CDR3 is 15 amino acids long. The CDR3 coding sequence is TGTGCCAGCAGCCTAGGGACTAGCGGGACTCATCCGCAGTATTTT. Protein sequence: CASSLGTSGTHPQYF.

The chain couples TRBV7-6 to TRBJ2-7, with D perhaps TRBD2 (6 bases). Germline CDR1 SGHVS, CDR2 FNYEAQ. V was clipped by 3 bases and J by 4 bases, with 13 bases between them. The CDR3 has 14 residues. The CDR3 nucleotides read TGTGCCAGCAGCTTGTTGGGGGGAGAGTACGAGCAGTACTTC. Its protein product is CASSLLGGEYEQYF.

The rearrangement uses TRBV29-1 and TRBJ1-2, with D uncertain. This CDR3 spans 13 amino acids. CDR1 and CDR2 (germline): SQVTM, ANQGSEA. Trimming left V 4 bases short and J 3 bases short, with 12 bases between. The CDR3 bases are TGCAGCGTTGTTAGGGCCGAAGACTATGGCTACACCTTC. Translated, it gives CSVVRAEDYGYTF. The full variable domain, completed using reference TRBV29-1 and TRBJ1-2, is SAVISQKPSRDICQRGTSLTIQCQVDSQVTMMFWYRQQPGQSLTLIATANQGSEATYESGFVIDKFPISRPNLTFSTLTVSNMSPEDSSIYLCSVVRAEDYGYTFGSGTRLTVV.

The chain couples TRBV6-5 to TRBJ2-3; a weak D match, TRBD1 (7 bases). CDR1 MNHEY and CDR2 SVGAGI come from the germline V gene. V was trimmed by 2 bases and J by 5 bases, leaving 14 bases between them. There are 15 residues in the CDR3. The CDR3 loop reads CASSYSQGGVDTQYF. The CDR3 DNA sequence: TGTGCCAGCAGTTACAGTCAGGGGGGAGTAGATACGCAGTATTTT.

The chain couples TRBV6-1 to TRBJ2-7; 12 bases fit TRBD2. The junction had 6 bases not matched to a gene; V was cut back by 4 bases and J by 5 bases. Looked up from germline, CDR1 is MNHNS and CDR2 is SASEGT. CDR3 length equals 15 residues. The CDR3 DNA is TGTGCCAGCAGTGCTATGACTAGCGGGAGAAACGAGCAGTACTTC. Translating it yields CASSAMTSGRNEQYF.

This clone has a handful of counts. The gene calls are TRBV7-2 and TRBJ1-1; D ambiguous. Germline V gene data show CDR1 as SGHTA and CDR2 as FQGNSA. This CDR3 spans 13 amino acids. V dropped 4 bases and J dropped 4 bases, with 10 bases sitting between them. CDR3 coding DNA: TGTGCCAGCAGCTCCTTGGGGAGCACTGAAGCTTTCTTT. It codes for CASSSLGSTEAFF.